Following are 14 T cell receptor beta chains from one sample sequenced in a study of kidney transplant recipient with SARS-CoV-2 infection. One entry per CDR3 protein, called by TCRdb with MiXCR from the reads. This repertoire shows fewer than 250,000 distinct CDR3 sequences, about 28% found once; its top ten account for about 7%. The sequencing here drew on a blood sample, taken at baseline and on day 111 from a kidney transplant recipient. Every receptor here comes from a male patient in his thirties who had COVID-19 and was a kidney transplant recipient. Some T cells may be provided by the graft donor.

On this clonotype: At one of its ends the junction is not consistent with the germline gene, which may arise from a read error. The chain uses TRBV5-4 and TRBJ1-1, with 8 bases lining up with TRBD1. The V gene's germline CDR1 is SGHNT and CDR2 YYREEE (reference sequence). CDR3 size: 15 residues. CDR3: CASRFSGGVNTEAFF. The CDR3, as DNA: TGTGCCAGCCGCTTCTCAGGGGGCGTAAACACTGAAGCTTTCTTT. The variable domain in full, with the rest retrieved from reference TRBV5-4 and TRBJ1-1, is ETGVTQSPTHLIKTRGQQVTLRCSSQSGHNTVSWYQQALGQGPQFIFQYYREEENGRGNFPPRFSGLQFPNYSSELNVNALELDDSALYLCASRFSGGVNTEAFFGQGTRLTVV.

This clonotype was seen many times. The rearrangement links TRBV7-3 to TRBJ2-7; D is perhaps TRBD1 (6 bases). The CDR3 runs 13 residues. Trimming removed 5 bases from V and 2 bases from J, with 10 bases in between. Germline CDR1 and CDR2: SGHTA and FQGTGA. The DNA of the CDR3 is TGTGCCAGCAGCCTACAGGGAACCTACGAGCAGTACTTC. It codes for CASSLQGTYEQYF.

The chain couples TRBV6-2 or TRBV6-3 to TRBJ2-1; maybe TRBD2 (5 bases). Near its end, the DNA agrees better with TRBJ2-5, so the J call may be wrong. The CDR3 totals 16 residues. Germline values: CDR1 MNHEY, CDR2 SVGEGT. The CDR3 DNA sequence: TGTGCCAGCAGTTACTCGGAGGTAGAGTTAGGGGAGACCCAGTACTTC. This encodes CASSYSEVELGETQYF.

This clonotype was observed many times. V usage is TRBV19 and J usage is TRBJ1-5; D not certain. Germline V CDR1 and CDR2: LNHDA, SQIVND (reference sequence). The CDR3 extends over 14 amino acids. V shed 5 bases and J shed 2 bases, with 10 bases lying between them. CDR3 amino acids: CASSADPRNQPQHF. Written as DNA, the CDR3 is TGTGCCAGTAGTGCGGACCCCCGCAATCAGCCCCAGCATTTT.

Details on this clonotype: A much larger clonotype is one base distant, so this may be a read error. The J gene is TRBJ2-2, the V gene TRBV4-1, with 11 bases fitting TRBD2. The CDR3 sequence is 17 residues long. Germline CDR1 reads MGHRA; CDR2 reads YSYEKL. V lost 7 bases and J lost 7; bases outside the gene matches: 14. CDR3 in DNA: TGCGCCAGCAACCCCGCCATAGCGGGGGGGCCCGGCGGGGAGCTGTTTTTT. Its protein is CASNPAIAGGPGGELFF.

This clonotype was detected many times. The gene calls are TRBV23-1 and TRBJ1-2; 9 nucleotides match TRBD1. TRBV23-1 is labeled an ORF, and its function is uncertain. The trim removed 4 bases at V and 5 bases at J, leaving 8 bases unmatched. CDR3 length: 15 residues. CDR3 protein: CASSLSGTGSYGYTF. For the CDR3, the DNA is TGCGCCAGCAGTCTCTCGGGGACAGGGTCATATGGCTACACCTTC.

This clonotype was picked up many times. The CDR3 sequence: CASSLVSGTGGVKTEAFF. CDR3 bases: TGTGCCAGCAGCTTAGTCTCCGGGACAGGGGGCGTAAAGACTGAAGCTTTCTTT. The chain is built from TRBV7-2 and TRBJ1-1; 12 nucleotides agree with TRBD1. Trimming removed 1 base from V and 5 bases from J; junction bases left unmatched: 11. The CDR3 covers 18 residues. Germline V CDR1 and CDR2: SGHTA, FQGNSA.

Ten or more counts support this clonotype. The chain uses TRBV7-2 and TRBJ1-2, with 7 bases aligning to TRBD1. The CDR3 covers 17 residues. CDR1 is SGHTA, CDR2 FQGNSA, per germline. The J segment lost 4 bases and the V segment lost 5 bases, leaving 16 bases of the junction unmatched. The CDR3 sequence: CASSIRDRDGKTYGYTF. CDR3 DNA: TGTGCCAGCAGCATTAGGGACAGAGACGGAAAGACCTATGGCTACACCTTC.

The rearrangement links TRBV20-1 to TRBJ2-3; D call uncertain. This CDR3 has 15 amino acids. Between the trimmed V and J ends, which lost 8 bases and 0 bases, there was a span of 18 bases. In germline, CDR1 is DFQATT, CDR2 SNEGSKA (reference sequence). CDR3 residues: CSPTVGRTSTDTQYF. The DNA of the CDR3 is TGCAGTCCAACGGTCGGGCGGACGAGCACAGATACGCAGTATTTT.

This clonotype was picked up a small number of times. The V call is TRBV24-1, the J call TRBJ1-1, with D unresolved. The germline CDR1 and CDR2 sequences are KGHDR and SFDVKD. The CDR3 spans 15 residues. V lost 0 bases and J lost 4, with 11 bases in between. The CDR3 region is CATSDLEGFLTEAFF. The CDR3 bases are TGTGCCACCAGTGATTTGGAGGGATTCCTCACTGAAGCTTTCTTT.

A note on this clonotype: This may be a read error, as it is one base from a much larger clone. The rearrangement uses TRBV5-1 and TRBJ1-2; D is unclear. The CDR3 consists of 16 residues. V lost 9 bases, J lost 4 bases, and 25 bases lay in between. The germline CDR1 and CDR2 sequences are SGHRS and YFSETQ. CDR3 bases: TGCGCCAACCGGGTTATATCGGTTCGAAAGACCTATGGCTACACCTTC. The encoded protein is CANRVISVRKTYGYTF.

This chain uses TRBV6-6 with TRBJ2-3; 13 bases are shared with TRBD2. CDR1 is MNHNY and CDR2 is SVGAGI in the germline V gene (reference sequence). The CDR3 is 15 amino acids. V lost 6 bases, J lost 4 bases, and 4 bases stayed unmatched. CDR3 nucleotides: TGTGCCAGCAGGCTGGGACTAGCGGGACCAGATACGCAGTATTTT. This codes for CASRLGLAGPDTQYF.

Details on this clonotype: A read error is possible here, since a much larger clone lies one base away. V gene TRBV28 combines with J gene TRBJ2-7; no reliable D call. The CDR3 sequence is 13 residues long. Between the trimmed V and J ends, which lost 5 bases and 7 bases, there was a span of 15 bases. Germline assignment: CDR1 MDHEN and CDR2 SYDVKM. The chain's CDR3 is CASSGRIPSEQYF. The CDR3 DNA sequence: TGTGCCAGCAGTGGACGGATTCCGAGTGAGCAGTACTTC. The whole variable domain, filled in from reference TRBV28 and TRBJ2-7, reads DVKVTQSSRYLVKRTGEKVFLECVQDMDHENMFWYRQDPGLGLRLIYFSYDVKMKEKGDIPEGYSVSREKKERFSLILESASTNQTSMYLCASSGRIPSEQYFGPGTRLTVT.

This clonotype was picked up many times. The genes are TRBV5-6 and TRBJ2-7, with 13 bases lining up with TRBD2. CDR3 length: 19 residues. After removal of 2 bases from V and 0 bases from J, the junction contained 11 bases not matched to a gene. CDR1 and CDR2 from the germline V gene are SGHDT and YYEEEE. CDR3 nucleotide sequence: TGTGCCAGCAGCTTATCCACGGGACTAGCGGGACCTTTCTCCTACGAGCAGTACTTC. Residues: CASSLSTGLAGPFSYEQYF.